This T cell receptor beta chain was recovered during a study of blood T cell repertoires in COVID-19. Background on the study: Acute and convalescent COVID-19 specimens originated in the United States, Italy and Spain. Sample material is recorded as cDNA or gDNA derived from T cells, B-cell-depleted T cells, or PBMCs.

Germline-derived CDR1 and CDR2 are SNHLY and FYNNEI. J was trimmed by 4 bases and V by 4 bases; bases with no gene match: 10. This CDR3 has 17 amino acids. Methods used by the authors: Counts of nucleated cells, estimated from reference gene primer amplification, were obtained. Profiled with immunoSEQ multiplex PCR; TCRdb holds only in-frame clones, not every one. That table supplies the V and J calls and clone size; D and trimming were determined from the DNA. Counted here are about 180,000 clones, more than 70% occurring once; the ten biggest clones make up about 7%. The clonotype was recovered from a man aged 50 or older with active or convalescent COVID-19. Sequencing used peripheral blood. The V call is TRBV2, the J call TRBJ1-5, with 10 bases identical to TRBD1. The CDR3 nucleotides are TGTGCCAGCAGTGGCCCCATTGTGGGACAGGGGAATCAGCCCCAGCATTTT. Its protein is CASSGPIVGQGNQPQHF.